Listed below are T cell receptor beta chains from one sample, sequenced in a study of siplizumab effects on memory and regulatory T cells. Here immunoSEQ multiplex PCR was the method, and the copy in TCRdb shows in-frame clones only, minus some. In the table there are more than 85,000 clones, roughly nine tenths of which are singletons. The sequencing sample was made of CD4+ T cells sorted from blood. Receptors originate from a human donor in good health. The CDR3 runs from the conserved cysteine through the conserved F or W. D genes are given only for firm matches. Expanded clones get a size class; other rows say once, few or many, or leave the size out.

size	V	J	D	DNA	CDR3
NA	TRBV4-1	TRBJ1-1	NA	TGCGCCAGCAGCCGCAATCTTCTGGAGCCGAACACTGAAGCTTTCTTT	CASSRNLLEPNTEAFF
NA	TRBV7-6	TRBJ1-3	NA	TGTGCCAGCAGCCCAACAGGAACCTCTGGAAACACCATATATTTT	CASSPTGTSGNTIYF
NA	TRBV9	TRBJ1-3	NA	TGTGCCAGCAGCGTAGGCGGGACGAATGGAAACACCATATATTTT	CASSVGGTNGNTIYF
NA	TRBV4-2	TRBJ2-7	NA	TGTGCCAGCAGCAGTCGGGACCGTACCTACGAGCAGTACTTC	CASSSRDRTYEQYF
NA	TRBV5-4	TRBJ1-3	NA	TGTGCCAGCAGCTTGGGGTCCCTACCGACCGGAAACACCATATATTTT	CASSLGSLPTGNTIYF
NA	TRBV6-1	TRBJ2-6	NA	TGTGCCAGCAGTGGCGGCGGCTCTGGGGCCAACGTCCTGACTTTC	CASSGGGSGANVLTF
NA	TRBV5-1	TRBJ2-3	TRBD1	TGCGCCAGCAGCTTTAGACAGGGGAAGCAGTATTTT	CASSFRQGKQYF
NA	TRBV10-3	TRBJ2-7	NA	TGTGCCATCAGTGAGTCGAGGGGGGGACGGGCGTACGAGCAGTACTTC	CAISESRGGRAYEQYF
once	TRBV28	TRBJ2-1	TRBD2	TGTGCCAGCAGTCCATATCGACTAGCCTCCTACAATGAGCAGTTCTTC	CASSPYRLASYNEQFF
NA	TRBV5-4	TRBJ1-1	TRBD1	TGTGCCAGCGAGACGATCGACAGGGGGCGGCCGGAAGCTTTCTTT	CASETIDRGRPEAFF
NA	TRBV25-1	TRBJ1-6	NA	TGTGCCAGCAGTAGGGTGGATAATTCACCCCTCCACTTT	CASSRVDNSPLHF
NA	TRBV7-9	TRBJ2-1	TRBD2	TGTGCCAGCAGCCTAAGGACTAGCGGGAGTTACAATGAGCAGTTCTTC	CASSLRTSGSYNEQFF
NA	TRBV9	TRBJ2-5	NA	TGTGCCAGCAGCGACCGGGGAGGGGGATCGGTAGAGACCCAGTACTTC	CASSDRGGGSVETQYF
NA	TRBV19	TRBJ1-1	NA	TGTGCCAGTAGTATAGTTACAAGACACTACACTGAAGCTTTCTTT	CASSIVTRHYTEAFF
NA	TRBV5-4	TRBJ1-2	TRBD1	TGTGCCAGCAGCCCGCCGGGACAGGGGGATGGCTACACCTTC	CASSPPGQGDGYTF
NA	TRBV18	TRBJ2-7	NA	TGTGCCAGCTCACCACTGAGCGGGTCAACCTACGAGCAGTACTTC	CASSPLSGSTYEQYF
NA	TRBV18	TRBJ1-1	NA	TGTGCCAGCTCACCATCGCGGGGCAGCACTGAAGCTTTCTTT	CASSPSRGSTEAFF
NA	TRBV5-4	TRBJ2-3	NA	TGTGCCAGCAGCTCCTTGACAGATACGCAGTATTTT	CASSSLTDTQYF
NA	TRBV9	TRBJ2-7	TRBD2	TGTGCCAGCAGCGGCGGGACTAGCGGGAGTGGCGAGCAGTACTTC	CASSGGTSGSGEQYF
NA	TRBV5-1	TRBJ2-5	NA	TGCGCCAGCGGAGGCAGCTTCCAAGAGACCCAGTACTTC	CASGGSFQETQYF
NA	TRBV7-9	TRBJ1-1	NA	TGTGCCAGCAGCTTATCCAACACTGAAGCTTTCTTT	CASSLSNTEAFF
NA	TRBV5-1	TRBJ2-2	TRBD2	TGCGCCAGCAGCTTTCAAGCGGGAGTAACGACCGGGGAGCTGTTTTTT	CASSFQAGVTTGELFF
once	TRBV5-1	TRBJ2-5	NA	TGCGCCAGCTTTCAGGGCAGCGTAAAGGAGACCCAGTACTTC	CASFQGSVKETQYF
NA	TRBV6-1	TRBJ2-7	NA	TGTGCCAGCAGTAAAGAGACTTACGATCCGCAGTACTTC	CASSKETYDPQYF
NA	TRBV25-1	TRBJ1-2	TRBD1	TGTGCCAGCAGTTGGACAGGGAGCGGCTACACCTTC	CASSWTGSGYTF
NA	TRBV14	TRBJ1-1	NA	TGTGCCAGCAGCCAATTCCAGAACACTGAAGCTTTCTTT	CASSQFQNTEAFF
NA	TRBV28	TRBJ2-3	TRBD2	TGTGCCAGCAGCCCTACGACTTGGACTAGCGGGAGGTCCACAGATACGCAGTATTTT	CASSPTTWTSGRSTDTQYF
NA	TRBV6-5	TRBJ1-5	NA	TGTGCCAGCAGGTCCGGGGGCCCTCGAGGACAGCCCCAGCATTTT	CASRSGGPRGQPQHF